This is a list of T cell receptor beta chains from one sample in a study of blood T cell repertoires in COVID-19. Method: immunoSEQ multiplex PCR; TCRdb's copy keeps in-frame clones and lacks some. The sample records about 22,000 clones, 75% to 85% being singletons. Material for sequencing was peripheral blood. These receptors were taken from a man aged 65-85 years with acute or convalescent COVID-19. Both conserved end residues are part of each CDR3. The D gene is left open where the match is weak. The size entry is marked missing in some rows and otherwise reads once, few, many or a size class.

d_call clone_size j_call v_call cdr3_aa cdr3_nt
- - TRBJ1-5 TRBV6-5 CASGRVSNQPQHF TGTGCCAGCGGTCGAGTTAGCAATCAGCCCCAGCATTTT
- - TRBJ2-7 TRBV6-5 CACGGMSYEQYF TGTGCCTGCGGCGGGATGTCCTACGAGCAGTACTTC
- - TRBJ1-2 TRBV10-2 CASSEPRAYGYGYTF TGCGCCAGCAGTGAACCGAGAGCGTATGGCTATGGCTACACCTTC
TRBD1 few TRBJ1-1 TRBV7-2 CASSLQGDSTEAFF TGTGCCAGCAGCTTACAGGGGGACAGCACTGAAGCTTTCTTT
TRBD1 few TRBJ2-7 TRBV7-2 CASSPTGYSYEQYF TGTGCCAGCAGCCCGACAGGGTATTCATACGAGCAGTACTTC
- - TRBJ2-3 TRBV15 CATSRDRNTQYF TGTGCCACCAGCAGAGATCGTAATACGCAGTATTTT
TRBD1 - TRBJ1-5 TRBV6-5 CASQPTGRDQPQHF TGTGCCAGCCAGCCGACAGGGCGAGATCAGCCCCAGCATTTT
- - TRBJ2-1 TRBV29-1 CSASGFTYNEQFF TGCAGCGCCTCAGGGTTTACCTACAATGAGCAGTTCTTC
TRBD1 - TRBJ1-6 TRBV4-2 CASSQPGTEGSYNSPLHF TGTGCCAGCAGCCAACCCGGGACAGAAGGTTCCTATAATTCACCCCTCCACTTT
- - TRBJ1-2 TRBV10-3 CAISESGEGDYGYTF TGTGCCATCAGTGAGTCGGGGGAGGGGGACTATGGCTACACCTTC
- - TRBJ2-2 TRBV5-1 CASSLASSGTGELFF TGCGCCAGCAGCTTGGCCTCTAGTGGAACCGGGGAGCTGTTTTTT
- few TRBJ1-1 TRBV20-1 CSASSGGQMNTEAFF TGCAGTGCTAGTAGCGGGGGCCAGATGAACACTGAAGCTTTCTTT
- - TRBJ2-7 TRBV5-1 CASTVGGPNEQYF TGCGCCAGCACCGTTGGAGGGCCAAACGAGCAGTACTTC
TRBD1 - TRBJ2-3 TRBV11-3 CASSLGLGQGADTQYF TGTGCCAGCAGCTTAGGATTAGGACAGGGGGCAGATACGCAGTATTTT
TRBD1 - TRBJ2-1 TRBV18 CASSRDRGSNNEQFF TGTGCCAGCTCACGGGACAGGGGATCTAACAATGAGCAGTTCTTC
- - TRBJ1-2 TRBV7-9 CASRNTINRQPRANYGYTF TGTGCCAGCAGAAACACCATCAACAGACAGCCCAGAGCTAACTATGGCTACACCTTC
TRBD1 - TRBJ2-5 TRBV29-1 CSVEGQGARETQYF TGCAGCGTTGAGGGACAGGGAGCTCGGGAGACCCAGTACTTC
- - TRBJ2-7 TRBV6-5 CASSYSGLSTYEQYF TGTGCCAGCAGTTACTCGGGACTTTCGACCTACGAGCAGTACTTC
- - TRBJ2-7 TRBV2 CASAYLNEQYF TGTGCCAGCGCATATCTAAACGAGCAGTACTTC
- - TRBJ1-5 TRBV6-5 CASSYGRLKPQHF TGTGCCAGCAGTTACGGGAGGTTGAAGCCCCAGCATTTT
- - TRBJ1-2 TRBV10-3 CAISESYAEANTF TGTGCCATCAGTGAGTCATACGCCGAAGCGAACACCTTC
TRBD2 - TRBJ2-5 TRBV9 CASSPETSSETQYF TGTGCCAGCAGCCCGGAGACTAGCTCTGAGACCCAGTACTTC
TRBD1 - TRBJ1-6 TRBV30 CAWNLGQDLLYNSPLHF TGTGCCTGGAATCTCGGACAGGACCTCCTTTATAATTCACCCCTCCACTTT
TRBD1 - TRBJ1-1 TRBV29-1 CSAKTGGDTEAFF TGCAGCGCAAAGACAGGGGGGGACACTGAAGCTTTCTTT
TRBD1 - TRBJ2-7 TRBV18 CASSPGQGAVEQYF TGTGCCAGCTCACCTGGACAGGGGGCGGTTGAGCAGTACTTC
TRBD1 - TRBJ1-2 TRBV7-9 CASSLAGQGNGYTF TGTGCCAGCAGCTTAGCTGGACAGGGGAATGGCTACACCTTC
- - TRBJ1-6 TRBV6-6 CAIRQSGSYNSPLHF TGTGCCATCAGACAGTCCGGCTCCTATAATTCACCCCTCCACTTT
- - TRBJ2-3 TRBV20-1 CSASGPGLKDTQYF TGCAGTGCTAGTGGCCCGGGACTCAAAGATACGCAGTATTTT
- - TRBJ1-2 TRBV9 CASSVLPRGYGYTF TGTGCCAGCAGCGTTCTACCAAGGGGGTATGGCTACACCTTC
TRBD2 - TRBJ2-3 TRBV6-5 CASSHRTSGEGRQYF TGTGCCAGCAGCCACCGAACTAGCGGTGAAGGTAGGCAGTATTTT
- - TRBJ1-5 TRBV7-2 CASSLAGEGQPQHF TGTGCCAGCAGCTTAGCAGGGGAGGGTCAGCCCCAGCATTTT
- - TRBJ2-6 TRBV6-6 CASRRRWSGANVLTF TGTGCCAGCAGGCGGAGGTGGTCGGGGGCCAACGTCCTGACTTTC
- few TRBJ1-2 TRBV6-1 CASSEGRTANYGYTF TGTGCCAGCAGTGAAGGTCGGACAGCTAACTATGGCTACACCTTC
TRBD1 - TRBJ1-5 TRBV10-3 CAISEIGQGDQPQHF TGTGCCATCAGTGAGATAGGACAGGGGGATCAGCCCCAGCATTTT
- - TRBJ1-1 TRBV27 CASSLLGLTPTEAFF TGTGCCAGCAGTCTACTGGGGCTCACGCCCACTGAAGCTTTCTTT
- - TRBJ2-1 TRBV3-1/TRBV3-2 CASSLTSPNEQFF TGTGCCAGCAGCCTAACTAGTCCCAATGAGCAGTTCTTC
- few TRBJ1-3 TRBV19 CASSQQGSNTIYF TGTGCCAGTAGTCAACAGGGAAGCAACACCATATATTTT
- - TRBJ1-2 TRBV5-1 CASSLDGDYGYTF TGCGCCAGCAGCTTGGATGGAGACTATGGCTACACCTTC
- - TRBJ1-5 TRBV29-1 CSVAGAGGNQPQHF TGCAGCGTTGCTGGGGCAGGGGGCAATCAGCCCCAGCATTTT
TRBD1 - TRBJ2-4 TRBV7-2 CASRPTGAENIQYF TGTGCCAGCAGGCCGACAGGGGCGGAAAACATTCAGTACTTC
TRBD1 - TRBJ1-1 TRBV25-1 CASSDSGTGDTEAFF TGTGCCAGCAGTGATTCCGGGACAGGGGACACTGAAGCTTTCTTT
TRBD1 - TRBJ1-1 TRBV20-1 CSAGWTGEAFF TGCAGTGCTGGGTGGACAGGTGAAGCTTTCTTT
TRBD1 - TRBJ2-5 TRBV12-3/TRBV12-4 CASSRQGRETQYF TGTGCCAGCAGCCGACAGGGCCGAGAGACCCAGTACTTC
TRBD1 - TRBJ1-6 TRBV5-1 CASRGTGVSPLHF TGCGCCAGCAGAGGGACAGGGGTCTCACCCCTCCACTTT
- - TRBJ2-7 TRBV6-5 CATTPGDEQYF TGTGCCACTACACCGGGTGACGAGCAGTACTTC
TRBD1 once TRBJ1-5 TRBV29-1 CSVAGPQGKAPRSQPQHF TGCAGCGTCGCAGGGCCACAGGGGAAGGCTCCGCGGTCTCAGCCCCAGCATTTT
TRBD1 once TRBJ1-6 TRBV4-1 CASSALRTGSDSPLHF TGCGCCAGCAGCGCACTACGGACAGGGAGTGATTCACCCCTCCACTTT
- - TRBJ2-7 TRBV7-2 CASSLAVTLSYEQYF TGTGCCAGCAGCTTAGCGGTGACTCTCTCCTACGAGCAGTACTTC
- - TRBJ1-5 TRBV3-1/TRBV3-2 CASSRGGNSNQPQHF TGTGCCAGCAGCCGGGGCGGGAATAGCAATCAGCCCCAGCATTTT
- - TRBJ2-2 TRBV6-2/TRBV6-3 CASSYPQVGTGELFF TGTGCCAGCAGTTACCCGCAAGTGGGCACAGGGGAGCTGTTTTTT
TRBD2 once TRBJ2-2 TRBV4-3 CASSQGGAGDGELFF TGCGCCAGCAGCCAAGGAGGGGCGGGAGACGGGGAGCTGTTTTTT
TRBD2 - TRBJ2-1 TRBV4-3 CASSQDPPSGGPNEQFF TGCGCCAGCAGCCAAGATCCCCCTAGCGGGGGGCCCAATGAGCAGTTCTTC
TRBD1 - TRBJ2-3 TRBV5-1 CASSSRTGGTDTQYF TGCGCCAGCAGCTCTCGGACAGGGGGCACAGATACGCAGTATTTT
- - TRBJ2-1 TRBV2 CASSVEGLNSEQFF TGTGCCAGCAGTGTGGAAGGTCTAAACAGTGAGCAGTTCTTC
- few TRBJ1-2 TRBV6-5 CASSPQGYYGYTF TGTGCCAGCAGTCCCCAGGGATACTATGGCTACACCTTC
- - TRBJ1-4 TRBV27 CASSRGATNEKLFF TGTGCCAGCTCACGGGGGGCAACTAATGAAAAACTGTTTTTT
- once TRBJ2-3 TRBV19 CASSTLTGPSTDTQYF TGTGCCAGTAGTACCCTGACAGGCCCTAGCACAGATACGCAGTATTTT
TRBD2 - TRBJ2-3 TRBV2 CASRRLAGGRDTQYF TGTGCCAGCAGGAGACTAGCGGGAGGTCGTGATACGCAGTATTTT
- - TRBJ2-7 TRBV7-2 CASSLESGSYEQYF TGTGCCAGCAGCTTAGAAAGCGGTAGCTACGAGCAGTACTTC